This TCR beta chain was identified in a study of T cell responses to AZD1222 COVID-19 vaccine. Study-wide results and caveats: Baseline seropositivity occurred in only a handful of AZD1222 recipients. Donors were chiefly white British, with a greater number of females, and clonal diversity was perhaps underestimated.

As concerns this clone: Its cognate antigen is unknown.

The table came from immunoSEQ multiplex PCR; TCRdb's copy has only in-frame clones and leaves some out. Here the sample spans roughly 180,000 clones, approximately 93% being singletons. The receptor was isolated from an adult who received the AZD1222 COVID-19 vaccine. The input for sequencing was peripheral blood, taken 28 days after the second AZD1222 dose.

The CDR3 is CASSPQVATEAFF. CDR3 DNA: TGTGCCAGCAGCCCCCAGGTGGCCACTGAAGCTTTCTTT. V usage is TRBV7-9 and J usage is TRBJ1-1; D is unclear. V was shortened by 5 bases and J by 4 bases, with 11 bases between the two germline ends. The CDR3 sequence is 13 residues long. Germline V gives CDR1 SEHNR, CDR2 FQNEAQ (reference sequence).